One and the same sample provided the 24 T cell receptor beta chains below, sequenced in a study of T-cell memory formation after mild COVID-19. Using its own MiXCR run on the 5' RACE reads, TCRdb lists one record per CDR3 protein. The sample holds more than 200,000 distinct CDR3 sequences, about 17% seen once. The sequencing input was PBMCs or a T cell subset sorted from them (not recorded which). The source is a man aged 18 to 30 who had mild COVID-19 (a few samples of this study predate the infection). Cell type and time point are not known.

The chain joins TRBV20-1 to TRBJ1-6; 8 positions agree with TRBD1. The trim removed 0 bases at V and 3 bases at J, leaving 7 bases unmatched. From germline, CDR1 is DFQATT and CDR2 SNEGSKA (reference sequence). The CDR3 is 17 amino acids. CDR3 loop: CSARDDGQGGYNSPLHF. DNA for the CDR3: TGCAGTGCTAGAGATGATGGACAGGGAGGCTATAATTCACCCCTCCACTTT.

The sample holds a few counts of this clonotype. The V call is TRBV5-1, the J call TRBJ1-4; TRBD1 matches 7 bases. Germline V CDR1 and CDR2: SGHRS, YFSETQ. There are 14 residues in the CDR3. V lost 2 bases and J lost 8; bases outside the gene matches: 6. The CDR3 protein is CASSFGQDGEKLFF. CDR3 nucleotides: TGCGCCAGCAGCTTTGGACAGGACGGCGAAAAACTGTTTTTT.

The V call is TRBV6-2 or TRBV6-3, the J call TRBJ1-4; D unclear. This CDR3 is built from 13 residues. The V end was cut by 3 bases, the J end by 15 bases, with 17 bases between. The germline V gene encodes CDR1 MNHEY and CDR2 SVGEGT. This CDR3 is CASSYRAGLTVFF. The CDR3 DNA follows: TGTGCCAGCAGTTATCGGGCCGGCCTTACGGTGTTTTTT.

J is TRBJ2-7 and V is TRBV5-4; D not certain. This CDR3 is built from 14 residues. The V end was cut by 1 base, the J end by 2 bases, with 10 bases between. Germline CDR1 SGHNT, CDR2 YYREEE (reference sequence). The CDR3 sequence is CASSLSTQTYEQYV. DNA of the CDR3: TGTGCCAGCAGCTTGAGTACCCAGACCTACGAGCAGTACGTC.

This clonotype was seen at least ten times. This chain links TRBV7-2 with TRBJ2-2; perhaps TRBD1 as D (6 bases). CDR1 is SGHTA, CDR2 FQGNSA, per germline. V was clipped by 5 bases and J by 6 bases, with 16 bases between them. The CDR3 spans 15 residues. The CDR3, as DNA: TGTGCCAGCAGCCATCAGGGGAAGAAGGCCGGGGAGCTGTTTTTT. Its translation is CASSHQGKKAGELFF.

This chain joins TRBV15 and TRBJ2-1, with D maybe TRBD2 (6 bases). Trimming removed 3 bases at V and 0 bases at J, with 9 bases between. The CDR3 length is 15 residues. CDR1 and CDR2 (germline): LNHNV, YYDKDF (reference sequence). In DNA, the CDR3 is TGTGCCACCAGCAGGCGCGGGACCTCCTACAATGAGCAGTTCTTC. This codes for CATSRRGTSYNEQFF.

The CDR3 reads CASSPVLGADTQYF. DNA for the CDR3: TGTGCCAGCAGCCCCGTCCTAGGCGCAGATACGCAGTATTTT. The chain recombines TRBV14 with TRBJ2-3, with D unclear. V was trimmed by 4 bases and J by 4 bases, leaving 12 bases between them. Looked up from germline, CDR1 is SGHDN and CDR2 is FVKESK. The CDR3 is 14 amino acids. Combining the CDR3 with reference TRBV14 and TRBJ2-3 gives the whole variable domain EAGVTQFPSHSVIEKGQTVTLRCDPISGHDNLYWYRRVMGKEIKFLLHFVKESKQDESGMPNNRFLAERTGGTYSTLKVQPAELEDSGVYFCASSPVLGADTQYFGPGTRLTVL.

V gene TRBV19 combines with J gene TRBJ1-1; TRBD1 matches at 8 bases. The V and J ends lost 2 bases and 11 bases, in that order; junction bases with no gene match: 7. Germline loops: CDR1 LNHDA, CDR2 SQIVND (reference sequence). The CDR3 has 13 residues. The CDR3 region is CASSISGTGGAFF. The CDR3 bases are TGTGCCAGTAGTATATCCGGGACAGGAGGCGCTTTCTTT.

There are a few counts of this clonotype. The rearrangement links TRBV4-2 to TRBJ1-1; D is undetermined. The V end lost 0 bases, the J end lost 0 bases, and 8 bases lay between the germline ends. Germline lookup yields CDR1 LGHNA and CDR2 YNFKEQ. The CDR3 loop spans 15 amino acids. The chain's CDR3 is CASSQDVELNTEAFF. The DNA for the CDR3 is TGTGCCAGCAGCCAAGATGTCGAGTTGAACACTGAAGCTTTCTTT.

This clonotype was seen many times. The chain has TRBV5-1 and TRBJ1-2; 7 bases fit TRBD1. J gave up 1 base and V 0 bases, and 12 bases lay outside the gene matches. Germline assignment: CDR1 SGHRS and CDR2 YFSETQ. CDR3 size: 18 residues. Here the CDR3 DNA reads TGCGCCAGCAGCTTGGGGACTCCGACAGGGCTGTATAACTATGGCTACACCTTC. This translates into CASSLGTPTGLYNYGYTF.

The V and J genes are TRBV12-3 or TRBV12-4 and TRBJ1-2; D ambiguous. The CDR3 length is 14 residues. Trimming pared 3 bases from V and 2 bases from J, leaving 10 bases between. Written as DNA, the CDR3 is TGTGCCAGCAGTTTGTTGAGGGCAAACTATGGCTACACCTTC. Translation: CASSLLRANYGYTF.

In this sample, this clonotype turned up a few times. The J gene is TRBJ1-2, the V gene TRBV7-2, with D unresolved. The CDR3 has 14 residues. Trimming stripped 5 bases from V and 3 bases from J, with 13 bases between. The germline gives CDR1 SGHTA, CDR2 FQGNSA. Here the CDR3 DNA reads TGTGCCAGCAGCCCTCCCGGACCTTACTATGGCTACACCTTC. Translated, it gives CASSPPGPYYGYTF.

A few counts support this clonotype. This rearrangement joins TRBV7-2 to TRBJ2-3; TRBD2 aligns across 7 bases. Germline trimming cut 5 bases from V and 5 bases from J; bases unmatched to any gene: 10. The CDR3 has 15 amino acids. The germline gives CDR1 SGHTA, CDR2 FQGNSA. Here the CDR3 DNA reads TGTGCCAGCAGCGAAGGGAGGGGCAGAATAGATACGCAGTATTTT. This gives the protein CASSEGRGRIDTQYF.

The table lists this clonotype with a few counts. V gene TRBV7-9 combines with J gene TRBJ1-3; tentatively, D is TRBD1 (6 bases). Germline CDR1 reads SEHNR; CDR2 reads FQNEAQ (reference sequence). Trimming took off 4 bases at V and 4 bases at J, with 14 bases between the two ends. The CDR3 loop spans 15 amino acids. The CDR3 DNA is TGTGCCAGCAGCTCAGCCAGGGGCTCCGGAAACACCATATATTTT. Translating gives CASSSARGSGNTIYF.

The V and J genes are TRBV28 and TRBJ2-5; D not resolved. V lost 5 bases and J lost 1, with 8 bases in between. CDR3 length: 13 residues. CDR1 and CDR2 (germline): MDHEN, SYDVKM. The CDR3 loop is CASSVTAQETQYF. The DNA of the CDR3 is TGTGCCAGCAGTGTCACAGCCCAAGAGACCCAGTACTTC.

The chain carries TRBV4-1 and TRBJ1-1, with TRBD1 as a possible D gene (6 bases). Trimming took 3 bases from V and 0 from J, leaving 17 bases between them. Germline loops: CDR1 MGHRA, CDR2 YSYEKL. This CDR3 is 17 amino acids long. The CDR3 here is CASSHPAAGHMNTEAFF. The DNA of the CDR3 is TGCGCCAGCAGCCATCCGGCGGCGGGACATATGAACACTGAAGCTTTCTTT.

This clonotype turned up a few times. The chain has TRBV28 and TRBJ1-2; TRBD1 might be the D (5 bases). V was clipped by 4 bases and J by 7 bases, with 22 bases between them. CDR1 is MDHEN, CDR2 SYDVKM, per germline. The CDR3 is 16 residues long. CDR3: CASSSPSSPTRGGYTF. For the CDR3, the DNA is TGTGCCAGCAGTTCCCCGTCCTCCCCAACTAGGGGTGGCTACACCTTC.

V gene TRBV15 combines with J gene TRBJ1-2, with no clear D. The CDR3 contains 14 residues. CDR1 is LNHNV and CDR2 is YYDKDF in the germline V gene (reference sequence). V shed 4 bases and J shed 5 bases, with 14 bases lying between them. In DNA form, the CDR3 reads TGTGCCACCAGCACCAAGGGAGTTGTGTATGGCTACACCTTC. Translating gives CATSTKGVVYGYTF.

This clonotype was found a few times. The rearrangement joins TRBV20-1 to TRBJ2-1; 7 bases line up with TRBD2. This CDR3 spans 14 amino acids. V shed 3 bases and J 9 bases; nucleotides not matched to a gene: 11. CDR1 is DFQATT and CDR2 is SNEGSKA in the germline V gene (reference sequence). DNA of the CDR3: TGCAGTGCTAGGGTGGGGACTACTCGGATTGAGCAGTTCTTC. It specifies CSARVGTTRIEQFF.

J is TRBJ2-5 and V is TRBV7-2; 11 bases are a match to TRBD1. Germline assignment: CDR1 SGHTA and CDR2 FQGNSA. The CDR3 extends over 15 amino acids. The ends lost 6 bases at V and 4 bases at J; junction bases unmatched: 7. The chain's CDR3 is CASSYLDRGRETQYF. The DNA for the CDR3 is TGTGCCAGCAGTTACTTGGACAGGGGGCGAGAGACCCAGTACTTC.

This clonotype was observed a single time. The V gene is TRBV5-5, the J gene TRBJ1-6, with a weak D call TRBD1 (6 bases). CDR1 is SGHKS, CDR2 YYEKEE, per germline (reference sequence). The CDR3 consists of 18 residues. Trimming left V 3 bases short and J 7 bases short, with 23 bases between. DNA of the CDR3: TGTGCCAGCAGCTGGAGGGGGACGGGAGTTTTGACCAATTCACCCCTCCACTTT. This encodes CASSWRGTGVLTNSPLHF.

This clonotype has more than one count but fewer than ten. The chain employs TRBV2 and TRBJ1-4; D ambiguous. Trimming shortened V by 8 bases and J by 0 bases, and 13 bases separated the two germline ends. Germline V gene sequence: CDR1 SNHLY, CDR2 FYNNEI. The CDR3 is made up of 15 amino acids. As DNA, the CDR3 is TGTGCCAGCTGTCTGGCTGGGACAACTAATGAAAAACTGTTTTTT. Its translation: CASCLAGTTNEKLFF.

The genes are TRBV7-2 and TRBJ1-1; weak D call: TRBD1 (5 bases). V was clipped by 5 bases and J by 1 base, with 11 bases between them. This CDR3 contains 14 residues. Germline CDR1 is SGHTA and CDR2 is FQGNSA. CDR3 residues: CASSPNQGNTEAFF. In nucleotides, the CDR3 is TGTGCCAGCAGCCCCAACCAGGGGAACACTGAAGCTTTCTTT.

The chain employs TRBV12-3 or TRBV12-4 and TRBJ2-5; 8 positions match TRBD2. This CDR3 spans 15 amino acids. Unmatched junction bases numbered 5, after V lost 1 base and J lost 4 bases. The CDR3: CASSLVSGGRETQYF. CDR3 bases: TGTGCCAGCAGTTTAGTCTCGGGGGGGCGAGAGACCCAGTACTTC.